A single sample is the source of the 27 T cell receptor beta chains below, sequenced in a study of T-cell memory formation after mild COVID-19. TCRdb redid the calling of the 5' RACE reads with MiXCR, one entry per CDR3 protein. The sample includes about 350,000 distinct CDR3 sequences, under 25% of them seen just once. The specimen sequenced was PBMCs or a T cell subset sorted from them (not recorded which). The source of these receptors is a man younger than 35 who had mild COVID-19 (a few samples of this study predate the infection). Cell type and time point are not known.

The rearrangement uses TRBV7-2 and TRBJ2-7; 8 nucleotides line up with TRBD1. The CDR3 is made up of 14 amino acids. Germline CDR1 reads SGHTA; CDR2 reads FQGNSA. Trimming cost V 3 bases and J 5 bases; bases outside gene matches: 6. Here the CDR3 reads CASSLIAGGHEQYF. The DNA of the CDR3 is TGTGCCAGCAGCTTGATTGCAGGGGGCCACGAGCAGTACTTC. Variable domain in full (rest from reference TRBV7-2 and TRBJ2-7): GAGVSQSPSNKVTEKGKDVELRCDPISGHTALYWYRQSLGQGLEFLIYFQGNSAPDKSGLPSDRFSAERTGGSVSTLTIQRTQQEDSAVYLCASSLIAGGHEQYFGPGTRLTVT.

This clonotype has only a few counts. J is TRBJ2-1 and V is TRBV5-1; tentative D call: TRBD2 (5 bases). Per germline, CDR1 SGHRS and CDR2 YFSETQ. Trimming left V 1 base short and J 6 bases short, with 8 bases between. This CDR3 region has 13 residues. The CDR3 DNA reads as TGCGCCAGCAGCTTGACCAGCGGCAATGAGCAGTTCTTC. Translating it yields CASSLTSGNEQFF. The full variable domain, with the rest looked up from reference TRBV5-1 and TRBJ2-1, is KAGVTQTPRYLIKTRGQQVTLSCSPISGHRSVSWYQQTPGQGLQFLFEYFSETQRNKGNFPGRFSGRQFSNSRSEMNVSTLELGDSALYLCASSLTSGNEQFFGPGTRLTVL.

The chain couples TRBV18 to TRBJ2-7; 7 bases match TRBD1. The CDR3 is 12 residues long. Trimming cost V 6 bases and J 10 bases; bases outside gene matches: 9. CDR1 is KGHSH, CDR2 LQKENI, per germline. The CDR3, as DNA: TGTGCCAGCTCGGGACAGATAGGCAGTCAGTACTTC. Residues: CASSGQIGSQYF. Full variable domain (rest looked up from reference TRBV18 and TRBJ2-7): NAGVMQNPRHLVRRRGQEARLRCSPMKGHSHVYWYRQLPEEGLKFMVYLQKENIIDESGMPKERFSAEFPKEGPSILRIQQVVRGDSAAYFCASSGQIGSQYFGPGTRLTVT.

This chain joins TRBV7-3 and TRBJ2-5; the D is unclear. This CDR3 region has 13 residues. CDR1 is SGHTA and CDR2 is FQGTGA in the germline V gene. Trimming removed 5 bases from V and 2 bases from J, with 9 bases in between. The CDR3 DNA reads TGTGCCAGCAGCGCGCTGGGTCAAGAGACCCAGTACTTC. Translation gives CASSALGQETQYF.

This clonotype turned up a few times. This chain links TRBV14 with TRBJ1-1; tentatively, D is TRBD1 (5 bases). The germline V gene has CDR1 SGHDN and CDR2 FVKESK. The V end lost 7 bases, the J end lost 0 bases, and 9 bases lay between the germline ends. The CDR3 is 13 amino acids. CDR3 loop: CASKGRVNTEAFF. The CDR3 DNA reads TGTGCCAGCAAGGGCAGGGTGAACACTGAAGCTTTCTTT.

This clonotype was recorded a few times. V is TRBV30 and J is TRBJ1-5; D possibly corresponds to TRBD1 (5 bases). CDR1 and CDR2 (germline): GTSNPN, SVGIG (reference sequence). V was cut by 1 base and J by 6 bases, with 7 bases left in between. The CDR3 length is 12 residues. The CDR3 sequence: CAWSGGAQPQHF. In nucleotides, the CDR3 is TGTGCCTGGAGTGGCGGGGCTCAGCCCCAGCATTTT.

This clonotype has more than one count but fewer than ten. The rearrangement links TRBV4-1 to TRBJ1-2; D not resolved. Germline-derived CDR1 and CDR2 are MGHRA and YSYEKL. CDR3 length: 11 residues. With 2 bases removed from V and 6 bases from J, the gap between germline ends came to 4 bases. Written as DNA, the CDR3 is TGCGCCAGCAGCCAACGGGATGGCTACACCTTC. Translated: CASSQRDGYTF.

The chain uses TRBV21-1 and TRBJ2-3; the table's D call, TRBD1, has no DNA check behind it. TRBV21-1 is labeled a pseudogene. This CDR3 has 19 amino acids. CDR3 bases: TGTGCCAGCAGCAAACCCCCAGGGGCGCTTTGCCGTAGCACAGATACGCAGTATTTT. This encodes CASSKPPGALCRSTDTQYF.

CDR3 nucleotides: TGCGCCAGCAGCCCTAGAGGTGGGGCATTCGGCACAGATACGCAGTATTTT. Protein sequence: CASSPRGGAFGTDTQYF. The rearrangement joins TRBV5-1 to TRBJ2-3, with a possible D match to TRBD1 (5 bases). CDR3 length: 17 amino acids. V lost 4 bases, J lost 1 base, and 19 bases lay in between. The germline gives CDR1 SGHRS, CDR2 YFSETQ.

This clonotype was detected once. CDR3 nucleotide sequence: TGTGCCAGCAGCTTTGGGAGATTGGGGGGCACTGAAGCTTTCTTT. It yields the protein CASSFGRLGGTEAFF. V gene TRBV3-1 combines with J gene TRBJ1-1, with a tentative D call TRBD1 (5 bases). Germline assignment: CDR1 LGHDT and CDR2 YNNKEL (reference sequence). The CDR3 runs to 15 residues. Trimming left V 5 bases short and J 4 bases short, with 17 bases between.

The chain links TRBV28 to TRBJ2-1; D is perhaps TRBD1 (6 bases). V lost 8 bases and J lost 7, with 9 bases in between. From germline, CDR1 is MDHEN and CDR2 SYDVKM. The CDR3 is 11 residues long. CDR3 nucleotide sequence: TGTGCCAGCGTCGGACAGAATGAGCAGTTCTTC. Its translation is CASVGQNEQFF.

This clonotype showed up just a few times. This chain links TRBV7-2 with TRBJ2-6; D is unclear. From germline, CDR1 is SGHTA and CDR2 FQGNSA. With 1 base removed from V and 0 bases from J, the gap between germline ends came to 13 bases. The CDR3 loop spans 18 amino acids. CDR3: CASSLDSGHLSGANVLTF. The CDR3 DNA sequence: TGTGCCAGCAGCTTAGATTCCGGGCACCTCTCTGGGGCCAACGTCCTGACTTTC.

The chain recombines TRBV29-1 with TRBJ2-3, with D tentatively TRBD2 (6 bases). V lost 7 bases and J 0 bases, leaving 14 bases between the germline ends. CDR1 SQVTM and CDR2 ANQGSEA come from the germline V gene. The CDR3 totals 14 residues. CDR3 nucleotides: TGCAGCGCAGGGCTAGCGAGTAGCACAGATACGCAGTATTTT. Encoded protein: CSAGLASSTDTQYF.

The genes are TRBV18 and TRBJ2-5, with no clear D. The CDR3 is 16 residues long. CDR1 is KGHSH and CDR2 is LQKENI in the germline V gene. Trimming took off 0 bases at V and 5 bases at J, with 16 bases between the two ends. This CDR3 reads CASSPPVVYGEETQYF. The DNA for the CDR3 is TGTGCCAGCTCACCACCGGTCGTTTACGGTGAGGAGACCCAGTACTTC.

The V and J genes are TRBV6-6 and TRBJ1-6; TRBD1 might be the D (6 bases). This CDR3 is built from 18 residues. Trimming took off 1 base at V and 0 bases at J, with 13 bases between the two ends. Germline V gene lookup returns CDR1 MNHNY and CDR2 SVGAGI (reference sequence). DNA for the CDR3: TGTGCCAGCAGTTACTTCCCACAGGGAAGCTCCTATAATTCACCCCTCCACTTT. This sequence encodes CASSYFPQGSSYNSPLHF.

This clonotype was observed a handful of times. The chain is built from TRBV10-3 and TRBJ2-6; D is unclear. Trimming took 8 bases from V and 0 from J, leaving 11 bases between them. Germline CDR1 reads ENHRY; CDR2 reads SYGVKD. This CDR3 region has 15 residues. This chain's CDR3 is CAIGSSLSGANVLTF. In nucleotides, the CDR3 is TGTGCCATCGGGTCCAGCCTCTCTGGGGCCAACGTCCTGACTTTC.

The table lists this clonotype with a few counts. The V call is TRBV7-9, the J call TRBJ2-1, with a tentative D call TRBD1 (6 bases). V lost 5 bases to trimming and J lost 8 bases, with 10 bases between them. This CDR3 is built from 12 residues. Germline CDR1 SEHNR, CDR2 FQNEAQ (reference sequence). CDR3 sequence reads: CASSPRGYEQFF. The CDR3 region has the DNA TGTGCCAGCAGCCCCAGGGGTTATGAGCAGTTCTTC.

Turning to this clonotype: Sequence at one end of the junction differs from germline and may be a read error. The chain recombines TRBV20-1 with TRBJ2-3; no firm D call. The CDR3 contains 14 residues. Germline CDR1 and CDR2: DFQATT and SNEGSKA (reference sequence). The DNA of the CDR3 is TGCAGTGCTAGAAAGCGCCCTATGTCAGATTCGCAGTATTTT. It translates to CSARKRPMSDSQYF.

The chain couples TRBV6-5 to TRBJ2-5; D is possibly TRBD2 (8 bases). CDR3 length: 15 amino acids. From germline, CDR1 is MNHEY and CDR2 SVGAGI. Between the trimmed V and J ends, which lost 7 bases and 2 bases, there was a span of 17 bases. Written as DNA, the CDR3 is TGTGCCAGCACCCCGGGAGGGGGCCGGCAAGAGACCCAGTACTTC. It translates to CASTPGGGRQETQYF.

This clonotype was counted a few times. J is TRBJ2-5 and V is TRBV20-1; TRBD2 agrees at 9 bases. Germline trimming cut 4 bases from V and 5 bases from J; bases unmatched to any gene: 11. The CDR3 contains 15 residues. The germline V gene encodes CDR1 DFQATT and CDR2 SNEGSKA (reference sequence). The CDR3, as DNA: TGCAGTGCTAATCTGGCGGGGGGGTATTCGGAGACCCAGTACTTC. This sequence encodes CSANLAGGYSETQYF.

This sequence joins TRBV9 and TRBJ2-4; D is possibly TRBD1 (6 bases). V was shortened by 0 bases and J by 7 bases, with 11 bases between the two germline ends. The germline V gene has CDR1 SGDLS and CDR2 YYNGEE. The CDR3 has 14 residues. CDR3 amino acids: CASSVGTGWNIQYF. DNA of the CDR3: TGTGCCAGCAGCGTAGGAACAGGGTGGAACATTCAGTACTTC. Complete variable domain (other parts from reference TRBV9 and TRBJ2-4): DSGVTQTPKHLITATGQRVTLRCSPRSGDLSVYWYQQSLDQGLQFLIQYYNGEERAKGNILERFSAQQFPDLHSELNLSSLELGDSALYFCASSVGTGWNIQYFGAGTRLSVL.

The chain joins TRBV5-1 to TRBJ2-7, with 12 bases identical to TRBD2. CDR3 length equals 15 residues. Trimming at V came to 0 bases and at J to 3 bases, leaving 1 base not matched to a gene. Germline V CDR1 and CDR2: SGHRS, YFSETQ. In nucleotides, the CDR3 is TGCGCCAGCAGCTTGGTGACTAGCGGGGGCTACGAGCAGTACTTC. This gives the protein CASSLVTSGGYEQYF.

This clonotype appeared a few times. The chain combines TRBV5-5 with TRBJ1-1; 10 bases map to TRBD1. With 0 bases clipped from V and 7 bases from J, the junction kept 9 bases outside the gene matches. Germline V lookup: CDR1 SGHKS, CDR2 YYEKEE (reference sequence). CDR3 length: 16 residues. The CDR3 here is CASSLVGQDRGGEAFF. The DNA of the CDR3 is TGTGCCAGCAGCTTGGTCGGCCAGGACAGGGGGGGTGAAGCTTTCTTT.

This clonotype came up a few times. This CDR3 reads CASSPMTGVGETQYF. CDR3 DNA: TGTGCCAGCAGTCCGATGACAGGGGTGGGAGAGACCCAGTACTTC. The V call is TRBV12-3 or TRBV12-4, the J call TRBJ2-5, with TRBD1 matching over 8 bases. V trimming: 5 bases; J trimming: 4 bases; junction bases outside the gene matches: 9. This CDR3 is 15 amino acids long.

This chain links TRBV7-9 with TRBJ2-2; D remains unclear. The CDR3 is 13 amino acids. Germline CDR1 is SEHNR and CDR2 is FQNEAQ (reference sequence). The germline V and J ends were trimmed by 7 bases and 7 bases, with 13 bases remaining between them. The CDR3 coding sequence is TGTGCCAGCACCCTCACCCCAGGCGGGGAGCTGTTTTTT. As protein: CASTLTPGGELFF.

This clonotype was seen ten or more times. The CDR3 is CASSQDTGTGTHEQYF. In DNA, the CDR3 is TGCGCCAGCAGCCAAGATACCGGGACAGGGACCCACGAGCAGTACTTC. The chain carries TRBV4-3 and TRBJ2-7; TRBD1 matches 9 bases. Germline assignment: CDR1 LGHNA and CDR2 YSLEER. V shed 0 bases and J 5 bases; nucleotides not matched to a gene: 8. The CDR3 runs 16 residues.

At least ten counts were recorded for this clonotype. The chain links TRBV11-2 to TRBJ2-3; D perhaps matches TRBD2 (6 bases). V was pared by 3 bases and J by 4 bases, with 8 bases between. The CDR3 runs 13 residues. Germline loops: CDR1 SGHAT, CDR2 FQNNGV. Here the CDR3 reads CASSFTGADTQYF. In nucleotides, the CDR3 is TGTGCCAGCAGCTTCACGGGGGCAGATACGCAGTATTTT.